The present TCR beta chain was sequenced within a study of cytotoxic CD8 clonotypes in ibrutinib-treated CLL. Study at large: The cohort had about a dozen relapsed/refractory and some 14 treatment-naive patients, 17 IGHV unmutated. Response sampling came at median roughly a year of treatment, ranging roughly 6 to 36 months. A mean of roughly 250,000 productive templates and just under 95,000 productive rearrangements was obtained per sample.

The CDR3 extends over 15 amino acids. Germline trimming cut 8 bases from V and 4 bases from J; bases unmatched to any gene: 7. Whole-study results and caveats: Few clonotypes were public, and these shrank or held steady under treatment.

With respect to this clone: Its antigen remains unknown.

The method was immunoSEQ multiplex PCR; TCRdb's version includes in-frame clones alone and lacks a portion of them. The table lists about 45,000 clones, about 69% of them singletons. Sequencing used PBMCs, obtained after 24 months of ibrutinib treatment. The chain joins TRBV23-1 to TRBJ2-5; the match to TRBD2 covers 13 bases. TRBV23-1 is reported as an ORF; its role is uncertain. The receptor was derived from a human donor with chronic lymphocytic leukemia. CDR3: CASGPGTSGTETQYF. CDR3 nucleotides: TGCGCCAGCGGACCGGGGACTAGCGGGACAGAGACCCAGTACTTC.